Listed here are 16 T cell receptor beta chains from one sample, sequenced in a study of T cell responses to AZD1222 COVID-19 vaccine. The method was immunoSEQ multiplex PCR; TCRdb's version includes in-frame clones alone and lacks a portion of them. The data contain roughly 130,000 clones, about 91% of them singletons. The input for sequencing was peripheral blood, taken on day 0 of AZD1222 vaccination. Receptors originate from an adult in good health.

The chain couples TRBV7-3 to TRBJ1-1; 8 nucleotides align to TRBD1. The germline CDR1 and CDR2 sequences are SGHTA and FQGTGA. CDR3 length: 14 residues. Trimming removed 5 bases from V and 4 bases from J; junction bases left unmatched: 6. The CDR3 loop is CASSPTTGATEAFF. CDR3 DNA: TGTGCCAGCAGCCCAACGACAGGGGCCACTGAAGCTTTCTTT.

V and J are TRBV6-5 and TRBJ2-5, with D possibly TRBD2 on 6 matching bases. From germline, CDR1 is MNHEY and CDR2 SVGAGI. The CDR3 runs to 14 residues. The V end was cut by 0 bases, the J end by 1 base, with 6 bases between. The CDR3 spells CASSYSGLQETQYF. The CDR3 region has the DNA TGTGCCAGCAGTTACTCGGGACTCCAAGAGACCCAGTACTTC.

This rearrangement joins TRBV29-1 to TRBJ1-2; D is undetermined. The ends were cut back, 5 bases at V and 8 bases at J, with 12 bases in the middle. Germline values: CDR1 SQVTM, CDR2 ANQGSEA. The CDR3 runs 11 residues. The CDR3 loop reads CSVYTLGGYTF. The CDR3 bases are TGCAGCGTTTATACCTTGGGAGGCTACACCTTC.

The rearrangement links TRBV5-5 to TRBJ1-1, with 7 bases aligning to TRBD1. Per the germline V gene, CDR1 is SGHKS and CDR2 is YYEKEE (reference sequence). The CDR3 spans 14 residues. J lost 3 bases, V lost 4 bases, and 6 bases had no gene match. The CDR3 nucleotides read TGTGCCAGCAGCCCGACAGGGATGTACACTGAAGCTTTCTTT. This gives the protein CASSPTGMYTEAFF.

The CDR3 DNA follows: TGTGCCAGCGCGGTTGGGTTGAACACCGGGGAGCTGTTTTTT. As protein: CASAVGLNTGELFF. The chain combines TRBV18 with TRBJ2-2; no clear D gene. Trimming removed 8 bases at V and 1 base at J, with 11 bases between. There are 14 residues in the CDR3. Germline CDR1 is KGHSH and CDR2 is LQKENI.

The chain is built from TRBV5-1 and TRBJ1-2; D is perhaps TRBD1 (5 bases). Germline-derived CDR1 and CDR2 are SGHRS and YFSETQ. Trimming took 0 bases from V and 6 from J, leaving 12 bases between them. The CDR3 spans 14 residues. The CDR3 DNA reads TGCGCCAGCAGCTTGGCCGACAGCCGTGATGGCTACACCTTC. Protein product: CASSLADSRDGYTF.

The genes are TRBV10-3 and TRBJ1-1; 9 bases match TRBD1. J gave up 1 base and V 10 bases, and 4 bases lay outside the gene matches. Germline values: CDR1 ENHRY, CDR2 SYGVKD. This CDR3 has 13 amino acids. The CDR3 is CATGDRENTEAFF. The CDR3 DNA sequence: TGTGCCACCGGGGACAGGGAGAACACTGAAGCTTTCTTT.

The chain uses TRBV13 and TRBJ1-5; D gene unclear. Trimming shortened V by 2 bases and J by 0 bases, and 20 bases separated the two germline ends. The CDR3 has 19 amino acids. CDR1 is PRHDT, CDR2 FYEKMQ, per germline (reference sequence). The CDR3: CASSLTGRYGSYSNQPQHF. As DNA, the CDR3 is TGTGCCAGCAGCTTAACGGGTCGATATGGATCCTATAGCAATCAGCCCCAGCATTTT.

This sequence joins TRBV10-3 and TRBJ2-5; no clear D. With 0 bases removed from V and 1 base from J, the gap between germline ends came to 9 bases. The CDR3 extends over 15 amino acids. Looked up from germline, CDR1 is ENHRY and CDR2 is SYGVKD. The CDR3 loop is CAISESVWIQETQYF. The DNA for the CDR3 is TGTGCCATCAGTGAGTCGGTATGGATCCAAGAGACCCAGTACTTC.

The rearrangement joins TRBV27 to TRBJ2-7; TRBD1 aligns across 7 bases. V was pared by 6 bases and J by 0 bases, with 8 bases of the junction left unmatched. Germline values: CDR1 MNHEY, CDR2 SMNVEV (reference sequence). The CDR3 extends over 15 amino acids. CDR3 amino acids: CASSRPGQVSYEQYF. CDR3 in DNA: TGTGCCAGCAGCCGACCAGGACAGGTCTCCTACGAGCAGTACTTC.

The gene calls are TRBV23-1 and TRBJ2-7; no firm D call. TRBV23-1 falls under the ORF class, with uncertain function. The V end lost 11 bases, the J end lost 7 bases, and 24 bases lay between the germline ends. The CDR3 contains 14 residues. The CDR3 here is CAATLYRAYGEQYF. As DNA, the CDR3 is TGCGCCGCCACCCTTTATCGGGCATACGGAGAGCAGTACTTC.

The rearrangement links TRBV3-1 (or the pseudogene TRBV3-2) to TRBJ1-2; maybe TRBD1 (5 bases). Germline CDR1 LGHDT, CDR2 YNNKEL (reference sequence). Trimming shortened V by 1 base and J by 0 bases, and 9 bases separated the two germline ends. The CDR3 has 15 amino acids. CDR3 DNA sequence: TGTGCCAGCAGCCAAGCAGGGACTACTAACTATGGCTACACCTTC. Translated: CASSQAGTTNYGYTF.

The V and J genes are TRBV7-3 and TRBJ1-1; 7 bases align to TRBD1. The CDR3 runs to 14 residues. CDR1 SGHTA and CDR2 FQGTGA come from the germline V gene. The junction had 6 bases not matched to a gene; V was cut back by 2 bases and J by 6 bases. The CDR3 DNA reads as TGTGCCAGCAGCTTACAGGGGGGCCTCGCTGAAGCTTTCTTT. This gives the protein CASSLQGGLAEAFF. The whole variable domain, remainder taken from reference TRBV7-3 and TRBJ1-1, is GAGVSQTPSNKVTEKGKYVELRCDPISGHTALYWYRQSLGQGPEFLIYFQGTGAADDSGLPNDRFFAVRPEGSVSTLKIQRTERGDSAVYLCASSLQGGLAEAFFGQGTRLTVV.

This chain uses TRBV11-3 with TRBJ2-3; 12 bases line up with TRBD2. Germline CDR1 and CDR2: SGHNT and YENEEA. The CDR3 is made up of 17 amino acids. V lost 0 bases and J lost 6; bases outside the gene matches: 7. CDR3 residues: CASSLEATSGSGDTQYF. In nucleotides, the CDR3 is TGTGCCAGCAGCTTAGAGGCGACTAGCGGGAGTGGGGATACGCAGTATTTT.

V and J are TRBV2 and TRBJ1-2; 8 bases are a match to TRBD1. The germline V gene encodes CDR1 SNHLY and CDR2 FYNNEI. Germline trimming cut 7 bases from V and 7 bases from J; bases unmatched to any gene: 8. This CDR3 contains 13 residues. The CDR3 DNA is TGTGCCAGCAACCCGACAGGGGTGAGTGGCTACACCTTC. Protein: CASNPTGVSGYTF.

The chain is built from TRBV27 and TRBJ1-6, with 7 bases fitting TRBD1. The ends lost 4 bases at V and 10 bases at J; junction bases unmatched: 7. Germline V CDR1 and CDR2: MNHEY, SMNVEV (reference sequence). This CDR3 region has 14 residues. DNA for the CDR3: TGTGCCAGCAGTTCAGGGGGGAGTTGGTCACCCCTCCACTTT. Protein product: CASSSGGSWSPLHF.